This note documents a single TCR beta chain sequence. Original data processing: Using reference gene primer amplification, nucleated cell counts were estimated. TCRdb's copy holds only in-frame clones and misses some; the assay was immunoSEQ multiplex PCR. The V and J calls and clone size were taken over from that table, and D and trimming were inferred from the DNA. The sample has around 80,000 clones, about 76% seen once. The data were obtained in a study of blood T cell repertoires in COVID-19. Germline CDR1 reads MGHRA; CDR2 reads YSYEKL. With V trimmed by 4 bases and J by 9 bases, 11 bases remained unmatched. There are 15 residues in the CDR3.

The chain has TRBV4-1 and TRBJ2-1; 8 bases match TRBD1. Sequencing was carried out using peripheral blood. The receptor was isolated from an elderly woman with active or convalescent COVID-19. The CDR3 coding sequence is TGCGCCAGCAGCCCGGTCCAGGACAGGGTATTTGAGCAGTTCTTC. The encoded protein is CASSPVQDRVFEQFF.